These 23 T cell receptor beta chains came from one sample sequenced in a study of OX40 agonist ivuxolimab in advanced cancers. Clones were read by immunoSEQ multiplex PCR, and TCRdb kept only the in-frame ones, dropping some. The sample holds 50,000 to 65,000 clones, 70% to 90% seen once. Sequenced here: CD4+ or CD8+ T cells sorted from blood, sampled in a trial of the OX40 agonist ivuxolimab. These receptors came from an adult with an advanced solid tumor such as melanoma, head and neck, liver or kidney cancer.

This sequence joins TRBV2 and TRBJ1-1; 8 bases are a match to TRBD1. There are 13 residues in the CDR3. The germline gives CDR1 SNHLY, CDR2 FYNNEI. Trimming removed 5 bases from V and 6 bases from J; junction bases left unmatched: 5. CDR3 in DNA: TGTGCCAGCAGTTACGACAGGGGCGCTGAAGCTTTCTTT. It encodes CASSYDRGAEAFF.

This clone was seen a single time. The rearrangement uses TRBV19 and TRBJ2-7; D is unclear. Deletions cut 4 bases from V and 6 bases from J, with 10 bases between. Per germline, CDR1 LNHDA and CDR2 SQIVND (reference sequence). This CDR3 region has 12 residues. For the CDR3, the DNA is TGTGCCAGTAGTACGGTCCCCTCCGAGCAGTACTTC. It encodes CASSTVPSEQYF.

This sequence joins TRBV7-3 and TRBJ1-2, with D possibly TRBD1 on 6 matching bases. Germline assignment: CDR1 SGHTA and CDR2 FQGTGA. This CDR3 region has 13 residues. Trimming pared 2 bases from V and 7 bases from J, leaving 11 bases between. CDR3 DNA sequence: TGTGCCAGCAGCTTAGCGAAGGGGGGTGGCTACACCTTC. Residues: CASSLAKGGGYTF.

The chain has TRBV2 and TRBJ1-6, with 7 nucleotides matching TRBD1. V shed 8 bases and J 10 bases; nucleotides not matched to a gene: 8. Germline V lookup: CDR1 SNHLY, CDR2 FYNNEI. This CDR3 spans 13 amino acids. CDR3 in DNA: TGTGCCAGCGCAGGGGGTCAGCAATCACCCCTCCACTTT. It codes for CASAGGQQSPLHF.

The CDR3 DNA reads TGCGCCAGCAGTGTGAAGGCCACCGGGGAGCAGTACTTC. Translating gives CASSVKATGEQYF. The J gene is TRBJ2-7, the V gene TRBV10-1; the D is unclear. CDR1 and CDR2 from the germline V gene are WNHNN and SYGVQD (reference sequence). CDR3 size: 13 residues. The germline V and J ends were trimmed by 4 bases and 7 bases, with 14 bases remaining between them.

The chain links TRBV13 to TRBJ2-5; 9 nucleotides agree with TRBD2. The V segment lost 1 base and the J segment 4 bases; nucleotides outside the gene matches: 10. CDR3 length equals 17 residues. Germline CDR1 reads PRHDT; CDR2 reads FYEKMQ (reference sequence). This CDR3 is CASSLVSSGKRGETQYF. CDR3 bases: TGTGCCAGCAGCTTAGTGTCTAGCGGGAAAAGAGGAGAGACCCAGTACTTC.

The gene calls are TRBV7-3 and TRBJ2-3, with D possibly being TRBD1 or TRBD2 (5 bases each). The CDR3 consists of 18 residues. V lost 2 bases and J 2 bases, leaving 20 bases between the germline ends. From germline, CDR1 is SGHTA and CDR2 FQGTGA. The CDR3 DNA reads TGTGCCAGCAGCTTAGAGGCGGGCCTACAGGCGACCACAGATACGCAGTATTTT. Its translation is CASSLEAGLQATTDTQYF.

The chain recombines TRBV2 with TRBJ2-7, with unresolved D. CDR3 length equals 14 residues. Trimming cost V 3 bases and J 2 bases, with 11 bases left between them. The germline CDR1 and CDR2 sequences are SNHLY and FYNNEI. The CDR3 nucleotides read TGTGCCAGCAGTGAGAGTACACCTACCTACGAGCAGTACTTC. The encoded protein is CASSESTPTYEQYF.

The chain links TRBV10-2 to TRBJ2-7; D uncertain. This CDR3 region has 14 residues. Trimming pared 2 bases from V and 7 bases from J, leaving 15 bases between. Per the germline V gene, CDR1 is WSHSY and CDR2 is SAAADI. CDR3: CASSESPSPKEQYF. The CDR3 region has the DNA TGCGCCAGCAGTGAGAGTCCCTCTCCTAAGGAGCAGTACTTC.

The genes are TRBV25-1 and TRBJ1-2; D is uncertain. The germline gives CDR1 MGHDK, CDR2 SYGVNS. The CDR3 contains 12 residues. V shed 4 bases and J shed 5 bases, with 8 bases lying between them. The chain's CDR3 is CASSGAAYGYTF. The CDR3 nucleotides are TGTGCCAGCAGTGGGGCAGCATATGGCTACACCTTC.

The CDR3 loop is CASSSPPGLGGYTF. The CDR3 DNA reads as TGTGCCAGCAGCTCCCCCCCAGGGCTAGGTGGCTACACCTTC. The chain employs TRBV11-2 and TRBJ1-2; perhaps TRBD1 as D (5 bases). V gave up 4 bases and J gave up 7 bases, with 16 bases separating them. This CDR3 is built from 14 residues. Per the germline V gene, CDR1 is SGHAT and CDR2 is FQNNGV.

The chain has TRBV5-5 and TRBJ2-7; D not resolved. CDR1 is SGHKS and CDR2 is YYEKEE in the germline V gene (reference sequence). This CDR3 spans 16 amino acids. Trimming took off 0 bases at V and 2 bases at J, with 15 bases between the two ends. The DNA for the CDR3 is TGTGCCAGCAGCTTGGGGCCCCAGCTCGGCACCTACGAGCAGTACTTC. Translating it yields CASSLGPQLGTYEQYF.

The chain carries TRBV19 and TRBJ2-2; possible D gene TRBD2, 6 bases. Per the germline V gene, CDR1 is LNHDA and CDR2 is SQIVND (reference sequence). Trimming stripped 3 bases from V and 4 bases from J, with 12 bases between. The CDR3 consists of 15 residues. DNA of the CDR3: TGTGCCAGTAGTATTGTGGGGGGTGCCACCGGGGAGCTGTTTTTT. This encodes CASSIVGGATGELFF.

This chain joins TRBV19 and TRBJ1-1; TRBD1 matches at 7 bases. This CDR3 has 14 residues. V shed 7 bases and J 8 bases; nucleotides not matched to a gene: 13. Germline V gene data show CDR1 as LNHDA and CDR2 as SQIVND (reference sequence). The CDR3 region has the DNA TGTGCCAGTACCCCTAATGACAGGGCGGGAGAAGCTTTCTTT. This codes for CASTPNDRAGEAFF.

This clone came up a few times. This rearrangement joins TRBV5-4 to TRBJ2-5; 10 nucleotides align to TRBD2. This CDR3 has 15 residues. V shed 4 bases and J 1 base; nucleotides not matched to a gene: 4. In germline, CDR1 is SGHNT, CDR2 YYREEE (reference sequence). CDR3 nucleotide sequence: TGTGCCAGCAGCCTACGGACTAGCGGCCAAGAGACCCAGTACTTC. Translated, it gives CASSLRTSGQETQYF.

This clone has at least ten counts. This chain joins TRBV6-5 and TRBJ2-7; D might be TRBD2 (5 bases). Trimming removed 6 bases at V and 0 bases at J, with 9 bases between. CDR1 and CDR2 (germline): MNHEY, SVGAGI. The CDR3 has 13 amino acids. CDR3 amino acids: CASRSTTSYEQYF. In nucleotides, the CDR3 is TGTGCCAGCAGATCGACTACCTCCTACGAGCAGTACTTC.

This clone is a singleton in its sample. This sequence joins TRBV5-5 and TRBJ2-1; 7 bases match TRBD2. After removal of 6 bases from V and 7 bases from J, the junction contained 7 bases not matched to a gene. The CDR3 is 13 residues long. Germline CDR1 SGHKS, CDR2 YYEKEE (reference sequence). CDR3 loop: CASTSGWGNEQFF. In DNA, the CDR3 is TGTGCCAGCACTAGCGGATGGGGGAATGAGCAGTTCTTC.

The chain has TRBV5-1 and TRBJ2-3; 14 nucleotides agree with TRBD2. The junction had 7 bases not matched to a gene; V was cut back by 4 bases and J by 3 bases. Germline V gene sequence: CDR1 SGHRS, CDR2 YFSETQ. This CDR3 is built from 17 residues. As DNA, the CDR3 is TGCGCCAGCAGCAAGGGACTAGCGGGAGTAGCTACAGATACGCAGTATTTT. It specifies CASSKGLAGVATDTQYF.

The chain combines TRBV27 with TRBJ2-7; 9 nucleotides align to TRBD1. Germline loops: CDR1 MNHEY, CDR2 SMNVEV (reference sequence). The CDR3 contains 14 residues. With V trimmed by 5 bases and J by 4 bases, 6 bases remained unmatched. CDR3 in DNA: TGTGCCAGCAGTGGTCGGGGACAGGGTTACGAGCAGTACTTC. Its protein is CASSGRGQGYEQYF.

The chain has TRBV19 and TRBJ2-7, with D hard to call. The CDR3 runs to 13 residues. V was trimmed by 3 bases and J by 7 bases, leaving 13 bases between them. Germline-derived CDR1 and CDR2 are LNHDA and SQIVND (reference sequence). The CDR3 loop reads CASSIFDGLEQYF. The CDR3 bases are TGTGCCAGTAGTATTTTTGACGGCCTGGAGCAGTACTTC. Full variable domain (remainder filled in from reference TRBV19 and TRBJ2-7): DGGITQSPKYLFRKEGQNVTLSCEQNLNHDAMYWYRQDPGQGLRLIYYSQIVNDFQKGDIAEGYSVSREKKESFPLTVTSAQKNPTAFYLCASSIFDGLEQYFGPGTRLTVT.

The CDR3 DNA follows: TGTGCCTGGAGTGCCGGACTAGCGGGAGGGGGGGAGCAGTTCTTC. It specifies CAWSAGLAGGGEQFF. The J gene is TRBJ2-1, the V gene TRBV30, with 15 bases lining up with TRBD2. The CDR3 totals 15 residues. V dropped 1 base and J dropped 10; count of bases not matched to a gene: 5. The germline gives CDR1 GTSNPN, CDR2 SVGIG (reference sequence).

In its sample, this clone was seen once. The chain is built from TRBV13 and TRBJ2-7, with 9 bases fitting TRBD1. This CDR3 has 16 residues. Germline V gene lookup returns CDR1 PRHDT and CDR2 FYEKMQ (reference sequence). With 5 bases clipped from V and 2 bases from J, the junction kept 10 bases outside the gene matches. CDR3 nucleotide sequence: TGTGCCAGCAGCGCCCCGGGACAGGGACTTCCCTACGAGCAGTACTTC. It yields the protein CASSAPGQGLPYEQYF.

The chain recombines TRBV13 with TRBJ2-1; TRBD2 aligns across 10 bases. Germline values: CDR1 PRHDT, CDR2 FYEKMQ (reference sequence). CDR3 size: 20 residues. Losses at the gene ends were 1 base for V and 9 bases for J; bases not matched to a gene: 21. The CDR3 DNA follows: TGTGCCAGCAGCTTAGAAGTCCTAGCGGGAGTTTCAAGAAGGATCCGTGAGCAGTTCTTC. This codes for CASSLEVLAGVSRRIREQFF.